Listed here are 2 T cell receptor beta chains from one sample, sequenced in a study of identical twins. TCRdb reprocessed the 5' RACE reads via MiXCR and lists one record per CDR3 protein. The sample lists roughly 1,500,000 distinct CDR3 sequences; 32% were seen once. Sequenced input: cord blood. These receptor sequences come from a newborn girl in good health.

As concerns this clonotype: One junction end does not reproduce the germline sequence, and a read error may be involved. This rearrangement joins TRBV5-1 to TRBJ1-2; D perhaps matches TRBD1 (6 bases). Germline V CDR1 and CDR2: SGHRS, YFSETQ. The CDR3 contains 15 residues. The CDR3 protein is CASSPLAGTQDGCTF. The CDR3, as DNA: TGCGCCAGCAGCCCACTTGCCGGGACACAGGATGGCTGCACCTTC.

Of note for this clonotype: This sequence may be a read error, since a much larger clone differs from it by one base. V usage is TRBV4-1 and J usage is TRBJ2-1; TRBD2 matches 11 bases. Gene TRBJ2-7 matches the end of the DNA better, so the J call may be wrong. Germline CDR1 reads MGHRA; CDR2 reads YSYEKL. This CDR3 is 16 amino acids long. The CDR3, as DNA: TGCGCCAGCAGAAACGTAGCGGGAGGGTCCTACAATGAGCAGTACTTC. Translating gives CASRNVAGGSYNEQYF.